A single sample is the source of the 13 T cell receptor beta chains below, sequenced in a study of blood T cell repertoires in COVID-19. Measured with immunoSEQ multiplex PCR; TCRdb has only the in-frame clones, and not every one. The profile shows 200,000 to 250,000 clones, just under 90% of them singletons. Sequenced input: peripheral blood. These receptors were taken from a man under 40 with COVID-19, enrolled during active disease.

The J gene is TRBJ2-7, the V gene TRBV6-2 or TRBV6-3, with 7 bases fitting TRBD1. The trim removed 2 bases at V and 4 bases at J, leaving 11 bases unmatched. Germline CDR1 MNHEY, CDR2 SVGEGT. There are 16 residues in the CDR3. The CDR3 coding sequence is TGTGCCAGCAGTTACACCCCCCGGGACAGACCGTACGAGCAGTACTTC. Translating it yields CASSYTPRDRPYEQYF.

The chain links TRBV25-1 to TRBJ1-5, with D unclear. V was trimmed by 3 bases and J by 11 bases, leaving 11 bases between them. This CDR3 has 12 amino acids. The V gene's germline CDR1 is MGHDK and CDR2 SYGVNS. The CDR3, as DNA: TGTGCCAGCAGTGACGTGTATTCAGCCCAGCATTTT. Translated: CASSDVYSAQHF.

The rearrangement links TRBV5-4 to TRBJ1-4; 10 positions agree with TRBD1. Unmatched junction bases numbered 3, after V lost 2 bases and J lost 5 bases. Germline CDR1 SGHNT, CDR2 YYREEE (reference sequence). The CDR3 has 15 amino acids. The CDR3 DNA is TGTGCCAGCAGCTTCCCGGGACAGGGGAATGAAAAACTGTTTTTT. Translation: CASSFPGQGNEKLFF.

This rearrangement joins TRBV9 to TRBJ1-6; no clear D gene. The V gene's germline CDR1 is SGDLS and CDR2 YYNGEE. Trimming took off 4 bases at V and 3 bases at J, with 11 bases between the two ends. The CDR3 sequence is 15 residues long. CDR3 nucleotide sequence: TGTGCCAGCAGCCCGAGCATAGACTATAATTCACCCCTCCACTTT. Amino acid sequence: CASSPSIDYNSPLHF. The whole variable domain, remainder taken from reference TRBV9 and TRBJ1-6, is DSGVTQTPKHLITATGQRVTLRCSPRSGDLSVYWYQQSLDQGLQFLIQYYNGEERAKGNILERFSAQQFPDLHSELNLSSLELGDSALYFCASSPSIDYNSPLHFGNGTRLTVT.

This chain connects TRBV14 to TRBJ1-2; the D gene is possibly TRBD1 (6 bases). CDR1 is SGHDN, CDR2 FVKESK, per germline. The CDR3 spans 13 residues. V lost 3 bases and J lost 6, with 11 bases in between. The DNA of the CDR3 is TGTGCCAGCAGCCACCGACAGGAACATGGCTACACCTTC. Its protein product is CASSHRQEHGYTF.

The rearrangement uses TRBV6-4 and TRBJ1-6; possible D gene TRBD1, 6 bases. Germline V gives CDR1 MRHNA, CDR2 SNTAGT. The CDR3 runs 13 residues. The V and J ends lost 5 bases and 7 bases respectively, with 9 bases between them. The CDR3 reads CASSPGANSPLHF. In nucleotides, the CDR3 is TGTGCCAGCAGTCCAGGGGCGAATTCACCCCTCCACTTT.

This rearrangement joins TRBV2 to TRBJ1-2; the match to TRBD1 covers 9 bases. There are 14 residues in the CDR3. V lost 3 bases and J lost 7; bases outside the gene matches: 6. Per germline, CDR1 SNHLY and CDR2 FYNNEI. The CDR3 bases are TGTGCCAGCAGTGACCTCGGGACAGGGTCTGGCTACACCTTC. Translating gives CASSDLGTGSGYTF.

This chain connects TRBV29-1 to TRBJ2-7; possible D gene TRBD2, 6 bases. CDR1 is SQVTM and CDR2 is ANQGSEA in the germline V gene. V lost 5 bases and J lost 0, with 14 bases in between. CDR3 size: 14 residues. CDR3 nucleotide sequence: TGCAGCGTTCCCCGGGACGGGAGCTCCTACGAGCAGTACTTC. Its translation is CSVPRDGSSYEQYF.

On this clone: Within the sample, other DNA sequences also encode this same CDR3. V is TRBV28 and J is TRBJ2-1, with 11 bases aligning to TRBD1. Germline CDR1 reads MDHEN; CDR2 reads SYDVKM. This CDR3 is 15 amino acids long. The V segment lost 6 bases and the J segment 4 bases; nucleotides outside the gene matches: 5. The chain's CDR3 is CASSPGTGGYNEQFF. CDR3 coding DNA: TGTGCCAGCAGCCCCGGGACAGGGGGTTACAATGAGCAGTTCTTC.

V is TRBV13 and J is TRBJ1-1; 8 bases fit TRBD1. CDR3 length: 13 residues. V gave up 5 bases and J gave up 5 bases; unmatched junction bases: 4. Germline CDR1 and CDR2: PRHDT and FYEKMQ (reference sequence). For the CDR3, the DNA is TGTGCCAGCAGCCTTCACAGGGGGACTGAAGCTTTCTTT. Translated: CASSLHRGTEAFF.

This sequence joins TRBV7-8 and TRBJ1-1; 7 nucleotides match TRBD1. The germline CDR1 and CDR2 sequences are SGHVS and FQNEAQ. The CDR3 is made up of 16 amino acids. V gave up 5 bases and J gave up 1 base; unmatched junction bases: 10. This chain's CDR3 is CASSPIPDRANTEAFF. The CDR3 DNA is TGTGCCAGCAGCCCAATCCCCGACAGGGCGAACACTGAAGCTTTCTTT.

The chain is built from TRBV27 and TRBJ2-7; D gene ambiguous. Germline lookup yields CDR1 MNHEY and CDR2 SMNVEV (reference sequence). With 4 bases removed from V and 0 bases from J, the gap between germline ends came to 13 bases. There are 15 residues in the CDR3. The CDR3 nucleotides are TGTGCCAGCAGTTCCCCTGGCGGAGCCTCCTACGAGCAGTACTTC. Encoded protein: CASSSPGGASYEQYF.

V is TRBV4-1 and J is TRBJ1-5; possibly TRBD1 for D (6 bases). From germline, CDR1 is MGHRA and CDR2 YSYEKL. Trimming removed 1 base at V and 0 bases at J, with 13 bases between. The CDR3 contains 17 residues. CDR3 amino acids: CASSQGPGAYSNQPQHF. The CDR3 DNA reads as TGCGCCAGCAGCCAAGGACCAGGGGCTTATAGCAATCAGCCCCAGCATTTT.